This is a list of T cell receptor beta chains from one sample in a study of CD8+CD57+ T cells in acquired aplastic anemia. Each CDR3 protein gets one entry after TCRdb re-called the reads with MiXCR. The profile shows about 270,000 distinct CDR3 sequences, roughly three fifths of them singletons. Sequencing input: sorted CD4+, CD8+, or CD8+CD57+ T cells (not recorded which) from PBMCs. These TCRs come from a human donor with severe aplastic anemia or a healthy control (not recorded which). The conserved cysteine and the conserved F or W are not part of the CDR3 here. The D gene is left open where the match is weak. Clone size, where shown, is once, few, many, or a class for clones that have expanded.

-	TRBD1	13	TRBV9	ASSPAGTGGTGYT
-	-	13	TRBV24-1	ATSDFQARSYGYT
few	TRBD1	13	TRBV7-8	ASSFRDRGSHGYT
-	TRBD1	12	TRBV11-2	ASSWSRQGSEQF
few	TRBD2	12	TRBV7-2	ASGSGGRTDTQY
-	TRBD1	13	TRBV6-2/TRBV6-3	ASRFDRAGANVLT
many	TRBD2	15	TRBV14	ASSQPRLAGDQETQY
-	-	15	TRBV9	ASSQDVRRPSTSPLH
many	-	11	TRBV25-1	ASRDLLNTEAF
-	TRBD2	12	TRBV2	ASSAGLAVNEQY
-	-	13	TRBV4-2	ASSQVGVEESQAF
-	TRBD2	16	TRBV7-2	ASRSGLAGGPNTGELF
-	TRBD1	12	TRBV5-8	AGSPQGGTGTQY
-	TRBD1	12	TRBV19	ASSQGTGWTEAF
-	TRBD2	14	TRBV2	ASSTGTSGGGPNQY
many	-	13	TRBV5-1	ASSRGAGSNEKLF
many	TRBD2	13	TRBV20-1	SARVLAATYNEQF
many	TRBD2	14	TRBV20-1	SARDSRGGGTGELF
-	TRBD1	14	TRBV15	ATSRGTGQGGETQY
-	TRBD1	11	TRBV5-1	ASGTGEAYGYT
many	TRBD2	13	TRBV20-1	SARDPAGGVETQY
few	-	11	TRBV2	ASTMNYGQTQY
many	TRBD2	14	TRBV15	ATSRDPSGTGGTQY
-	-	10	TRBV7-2	ASSLDVETQY
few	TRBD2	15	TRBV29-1	SVEDGISSGGRDTQY
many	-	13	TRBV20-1	SARVPGWGNNEQF
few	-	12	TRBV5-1	ASSLGEDNSPLH
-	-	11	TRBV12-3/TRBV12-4	ASSSEGPWTQY
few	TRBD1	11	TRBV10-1	ASRRDRNTEAF
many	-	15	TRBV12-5	ASGLVLNRDSGNTIY
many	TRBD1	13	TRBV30	AWSSRDRGNYGYT
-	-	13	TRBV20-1	SARSGESYNSPLH
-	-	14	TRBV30	AWSSGGKQRGNTIY
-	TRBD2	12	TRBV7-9	ASSLDGTIDEQF
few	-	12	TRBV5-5	ASTLRDRAYEQY
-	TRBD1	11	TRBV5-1	ASSWGQGKPQH
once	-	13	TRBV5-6	ASSFPGTNNSPLH
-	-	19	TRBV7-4	ASRRVREKAGEGNSNQPQH
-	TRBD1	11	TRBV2	ASSRDSNTEAF
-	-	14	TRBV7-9	ASSSGGDSISYEQY
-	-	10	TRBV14	ASSYRTYEQY
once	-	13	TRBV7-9	ASSSRSGTNNEQF
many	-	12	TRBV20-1	SASVPGKLTEAF
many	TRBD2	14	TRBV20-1	SARDPSGGKYNEQF
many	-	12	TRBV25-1	ASSPNNRGTEAF
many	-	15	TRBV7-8	ASSLARTRVSNQPQH
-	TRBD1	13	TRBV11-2	ASGYMGQLNEKLF
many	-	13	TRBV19	ASSIFRTPGHEQY
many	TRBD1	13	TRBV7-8	ASSYRDRGPTALY
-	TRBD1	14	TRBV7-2	ASSPSTGGEGETQH
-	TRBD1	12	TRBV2	ASRHGTGGSEAF
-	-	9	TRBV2	ATKTRETQY
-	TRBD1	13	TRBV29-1	SVAGTELSLYEQY
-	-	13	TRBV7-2	ASSSYGGSNSGNT
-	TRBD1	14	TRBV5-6	ASSPTGTLLNYGYT
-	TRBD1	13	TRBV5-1	ASSPGQGANYGYT
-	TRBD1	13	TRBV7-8	ASSLDGTGFYGQY
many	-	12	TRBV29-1	SVVTGRGTDTQY
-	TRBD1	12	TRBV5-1	ASSWDRAEDTQY